A selection of T cell receptor beta chains follows, all from one sample in a study of blood T cells in healthy people across ages. TCRdb re-analysed the 5' RACE reads in MiXCR, keeping a single row per CDR3 protein. Of some 1.5 million distinct CDR3 sequences in the sample, 28% were seen once. Specimen: blood. The receptors stem from a woman aged 25 to 39 in good health. CDR3s include the opening cysteine and the closing phenylalanine or tryptophan. A D gene is named only where the DNA matches it firmly.

>-|TRBV2|TRBJ2-7|12
CASSGETPEQYF
>TRBD2|TRBV9|TRBJ2-1|15
CAGSSSGSVVNEQFF
>TRBD1|TRBV7-2|TRBJ2-1|16
CASSLAIGPGDSEQFF
>TRBD1|TRBV5-1|TRBJ1-2|13
CASNSTGEDGYTF
>TRBD2|TRBV29-1|TRBJ2-1|15
CSAGLAGSRNHEQFF
>TRBD1|TRBV29-1|TRBJ2-3|15
CSVEGQGEITDTQYF
>TRBD2|TRBV12-3/TRBV12-4|TRBJ2-1|15
CASSPGLPLGNEQFF
>TRBD1|TRBV7-2|TRBJ2-5|14
CASSLGGGAKTQYF
>TRBD2|TRBV20-1|-|13
CSVRGLAGYEQYF
>-|TRBV5-1|TRBJ1-6|15
CASSLAAAVNSPLHF
>-|TRBV5-1|TRBJ2-7|11
CASTGCDEQYF
>-|TRBV20-1|TRBJ2-7|13
CSVGAVGFNEQYF
>TRBD2|TRBV5-1|TRBJ2-5|13
CASSGLVAETQYF
>-|TRBV20-1|TRBJ2-7|12
CRAPRIGNEQYF
>-|TRBV21-1|TRBJ2-1|14
CASSIIDSYNEQFF
>-|TRBV3-1|TRBJ1-1|15
CASSRRGNGDTEAFF
>-|TRBV7-9|TRBJ2-7|13
CASSPIATYEQYF
>TRBD1|TRBV6-6|TRBJ1-1|15
CASNIDRVGNTEAFF
>-|TRBV15|TRBJ2-1|16
CATSRGFQGTNNEQFF
>-|TRBV10-3|TRBJ2-3|13
CAIATQGTDTQYF
>-|TRBV7-2|TRBJ2-7|15
CASSLTRRASYEQYF
>TRBD1|TRBV7-9|TRBJ2-7|16
CASSQRQGASWLEQYF
>TRBD2|TRBV20-1|TRBJ2-5|15
CSASSLAGGKETQYF
>TRBD2|TRBV6-5|TRBJ2-5|13
CASRTAGVETQYF
>TRBD1|TRBV10-3|TRBJ2-1|15
CAISERLGQGGEQFF
>-|TRBV10-2|TRBJ2-1|14
CASGTAISYNEQFF
>-|TRBV20-1|TRBJ1-2|13
CSVPTGPNYGYTF
>TRBD1|TRBV18|TRBJ1-2|15
CASSPTGTGVMGYTF
>TRBD2|TRBV14|TRBJ2-4|19
CASSQSSGRQGLAKNIQYF
>-|TRBV12-3/TRBV12-4|TRBJ1-5|15
CASSLTLLTDQPQHF